A selection of T cell receptor beta chains follows, all from one sample in a study of cytotoxic CD8 clonotypes in ibrutinib-treated CLL. TCRdb keeps only in-frame clones here, not all; method: immunoSEQ multiplex PCR. The sample lists 300,000 or so clones, approximately 67% occurring once. Specimen: PBMCs, collected after 36 months of ibrutinib treatment. The receptor set was obtained from a human donor with chronic lymphocytic leukemia. Both conserved end residues are part of each CDR3. A D gene is named only where the DNA matches it firmly. Clone size, where shown, is once, few, many, or a class for clones that have expanded.

abundance	d_gene	v_gene	j_gene	CDR3nt	CDR3aa
NA	NA	TRBV7-2	TRBJ1-3	TGTGCCAGTGGGGGCGCGCTATCTGGAAACACCATATATTTT	CASGGALSGNTIYF
NA	NA	TRBV4-3	TRBJ1-1	TGCGCCAGCAGCCAAGATGGAACTGAAGCTTTCTTT	CASSQDGTEAFF
NA	NA	TRBV4-2	TRBJ1-4	TGTGCCAGCAGCCAGGCAGGGAATGAAAAACTGTTTTTT	CASSQAGNEKLFF
few	NA	TRBV4-1	TRBJ2-1	TGCGCCAGCAGCCAGAGCAATGAGCAGTTCTTC	CASSQSNEQFF
NA	NA	TRBV19	TRBJ1-5	TGTGCCAGTATGACCAGGGGACGCAATCAGCCCCAGCATTTT	CASMTRGRNQPQHF
NA	NA	TRBV4-1	TRBJ1-1	TGCGCCAGCAGCTACGTTGAGGGGCCCATGAACACTGAAGCTTTCTTT	CASSYVEGPMNTEAFF
NA	NA	TRBV6-1	TRBJ2-7	TGTGCCAGCAGTGAAGCGCCAGGGGCCGGCACCTACGAGCAGTACTTC	CASSEAPGAGTYEQYF
NA	NA	TRBV9	TRBJ2-1	TGTGCCAGCAGCGCCCACCGGGGCAATGAGCAGTTCTTC	CASSAHRGNEQFF
NA	NA	TRBV19	TRBJ1-2	TGTGCCAGTAGTATAGATGCAGGAGGGAGTACCTATGGCTACACCTTC	CASSIDAGGSTYGYTF
NA	NA	TRBV29-1	TRBJ2-1	TGCAGCGTGGAAGGTGACGAGACCTACAATGAGCAGTTCTTC	CSVEGDETYNEQFF
NA	NA	TRBV7-3	TRBJ2-2	TGTGCCAGCAGCTTAGGGGCAGGGAACACCGGGGAGCTGTTTTTT	CASSLGAGNTGELFF
few	NA	TRBV11-2	TRBJ1-2	TGTGCCAGCAGCTCCCCTCGGGGGGGGTACAGCTATGGCTACACCTTC	CASSSPRGGYSYGYTF
NA	NA	TRBV29-1	TRBJ1-4	TGCAGCGTTGAAGATCCCGAAAAACTGTTTTTT	CSVEDPEKLFF
NA	NA	TRBV29-1	TRBJ2-7	TGCAGCGTTGAAAAGGGCCAGGGAGCTTCCTACGAGCAGTACTTC	CSVEKGQGASYEQYF
NA	NA	TRBV19	TRBJ2-5	TGTGCCAGTAGTATATCCAGGGAAGAGACCCAGTACTTC	CASSISREETQYF
NA	NA	TRBV27	TRBJ2-1	TGTGCCAGCAGTTTATCCGTAGGGGGGTCCAATGAGCAGTTCTTC	CASSLSVGGSNEQFF
NA	NA	TRBV5-1	TRBJ1-6	TGCGCCAGCACCCGTGGCAGGGGCTATAATTCACCCCTCCACTTT	CASTRGRGYNSPLHF
NA	NA	TRBV18	TRBJ2-2	TGTGCCAGCTCACCCCGACAGGTTCTGAACACCGGGGAGCTGTTTTTT	CASSPRQVLNTGELFF
NA	NA	TRBV7-2	TRBJ2-7	TGTGCCAGCAGCTTAGGGGCCCAGGTCTACGGCGGGATTCCCTACGAGCAGTACTTC	CASSLGAQVYGGIPYEQYF
NA	TRBD1	TRBV27	TRBJ2-5	TGTGCCAGCAGTTTAGCAGGGCGAGGGGGCGTCGAGACCCAGTACTTC	CASSLAGRGGVETQYF
NA	TRBD2	TRBV27	TRBJ2-2	TGTGCCAGCAGTACCTATCCTACTAGCGCGGGCGGGGAGCTGTTTTTT	CASSTYPTSAGGELFF
NA	TRBD1	TRBV6-5	TRBJ1-1	TGTGCCAGCAGTCGGGACAGGGGTAGGACTGAAGCTTTCTTT	CASSRDRGRTEAFF
NA	NA	TRBV25-1	TRBJ2-7	TGTGCCAGCAGCGGACCCCTTTACGAGCAGTACTTC	CASSGPLYEQYF
few	TRBD1	TRBV20-1	TRBJ1-1	TGCAGTGTTAGACAGGGCGAGGGAGCTTTCTTT	CSVRQGEGAFF
NA	NA	TRBV5-4	TRBJ2-2	TGTGCCAGCAGCTACTTGAACACCGGGGAGCTGTTTTTT	CASSYLNTGELFF
NA	NA	TRBV6-5	TRBJ1-2	TGTGCCAGCAGTTACCCCGGCCCGGGTGAGGGCTACACCTTC	CASSYPGPGEGYTF
NA	NA	TRBV5-1	TRBJ1-5	TGCGCCAGCAGCACCCCAGGGCACGATAGCAATCAGCCCCAGCATTTT	CASSTPGHDSNQPQHF
NA	NA	TRBV5-1	TRBJ1-2	TGCGCCAGCAGCTCCTCCTCTTCGGGGCCAGGGGAATATGGCTACACCTTC	CASSSSSSGPGEYGYTF
NA	NA	TRBV19	TRBJ2-7	TGTGCCAGTAGTATGGGGGTCGGCTACGAGCAGTACTTC	CASSMGVGYEQYF
NA	NA	TRBV29-1	TRBJ2-7	TGCAGCGTTCGACACGGGACATCTCCCTCCTACGAGCAGTACTTC	CSVRHGTSPSYEQYF
NA	NA	TRBV5-1	TRBJ2-2	TGCGCCAGCAGCTTGGTGGGAAAGACGAACACCGGGGAGCTGTTTTTT	CASSLVGKTNTGELFF
few	NA	TRBV12-5	TRBJ1-2	TGTGCTAGTGGTTTGGGCTGGAACTATGGCTACACCTTC	CASGLGWNYGYTF
NA	TRBD1	TRBV7-2	TRBJ2-1	TGTGCCAGCAGCTCAACCCGGGACAGGGGGCTCTATGAGCAGTTCTTC	CASSSTRDRGLYEQFF
NA	NA	TRBV4-3	TRBJ2-5	TGCGCCAGCAGTCGGACAGGGTTAATAGCGGGGCAAGAGACCCAGTACTTC	CASSRTGLIAGQETQYF
few	NA	TRBV6-6	TRBJ1-2	TGTGCCAGCCAGGGCCATTCCTATGGCTACACCTTC	CASQGHSYGYTF
NA	NA	TRBV10-3	TRBJ1-2	TGTGCCATCAGTGATTCGGTTTATACGCCATACTATGGCTACACCTTC	CAISDSVYTPYYGYTF
NA	NA	TRBV9	TRBJ1-1	TGTGCCAGCAGCGTAGGGGACTTTGGGGAAGCTTTCTTT	CASSVGDFGEAFF
NA	NA	TRBV28	TRBJ1-1	TGTGCCAGCAGTTTCGCGGGGAGGGCTGAAGCTTTCTTT	CASSFAGRAEAFF
NA	NA	TRBV15	TRBJ2-7	TGTGCCACCAGCAGAGGTGGGGGCCCTAGACAGTACTTC	CATSRGGGPRQYF
NA	NA	TRBV28	TRBJ2-5	TGTGCCAGCAGTTCCGGGGGAGTCCAAGAGACCCAGTACTTC	CASSSGGVQETQYF
NA	TRBD2	TRBV5-1	TRBJ2-7	TGCGCCAGCAGCACTCAGCGGGGCTACGAGCAGTACTTC	CASSTQRGYEQYF
NA	TRBD1	TRBV30	TRBJ1-4	TGTGCCTGGAGTCAAACCAGGGGGGGGAATGAAAAACTGTTTTTT	CAWSQTRGGNEKLFF
NA	NA	TRBV6-1	TRBJ1-5	TGTGCCAGCAGTGATCCTGGCCGGTCCTATAGCAATCAGCCCCAGCATTTT	CASSDPGRSYSNQPQHF
NA	NA	TRBV29-1	TRBJ1-2	TGCAGCGTTGCCCAAGGGGACTATGGCTACACCTTC	CSVAQGDYGYTF
NA	NA	TRBV11-2	TRBJ2-7	TGTGCCAGCAGCCCCACCCAGGGGTTAAGCTCCTACGAGCAGTACTTC	CASSPTQGLSSYEQYF
NA	NA	TRBV11-2	TRBJ2-7	TGTGCCAGCAGTCTCGGGGGGCTTTACGAGCAGTACTTC	CASSLGGLYEQYF
NA	NA	TRBV28	TRBJ1-5	TGTGCCAGCAGTTTATATTCGGCAGGGTTGAGGTATAGCAATCAGCCCCAGCATTTT	CASSLYSAGLRYSNQPQHF
NA	TRBD2	TRBV7-6	TRBJ2-2	TGTGCCAGCAGCGCGAGACTAGCGGAGGGGGCGAACACCGGGGAGCTGTTTTTT	CASSARLAEGANTGELFF
NA	NA	TRBV6-1	TRBJ2-1	TGTGCCAGCAGTGAAAAAGCGGAATCCTACAATGAGCAGTTCTTC	CASSEKAESYNEQFF
NA	NA	TRBV25-1	TRBJ1-5	TGTGCCAGCAGTGATGGAAGGACCCACAATCAGCCCCAGCATTTT	CASSDGRTHNQPQHF
NA	NA	TRBV5-1	TRBJ2-6	TGCGCCAGCAGGAGAACCGACGGGACATTTCTCTCTGGGGCCAACGTCCTGACTTTC	CASRRTDGTFLSGANVLTF
NA	NA	TRBV5-1	TRBJ2-5	TGCGCCAGCAGCTTGGCCCCAGGGATGTCAGAGACCCAGTACTTC	CASSLAPGMSETQYF
NA	TRBD2	TRBV19	TRBJ2-1	TGTGCCAGTAGACCCCATAAGCGGGGCAATGAGCAGTTCTTC	CASRPHKRGNEQFF
few	TRBD2	TRBV6-1	TRBJ2-7	TGTGCCAGCAGGACTCTAGCGGGGAGCTCCTACGAGCAGTACTTC	CASRTLAGSSYEQYF
NA	NA	TRBV7-9	TRBJ1-2	TGTGCCAGCAGCTTAGGAAGTGTCTTTGGCTACACCTTC	CASSLGSVFGYTF
NA	TRBD1	TRBV7-9	TRBJ2-7	TGTGCCAGCAGCGGCCTTACAGGGGGCGGCCGCTACGAGCAGTACTTC	CASSGLTGGGRYEQYF
NA	NA	TRBV27	TRBJ2-3	TGTGCCAGCAGTTTCGGACCAACAGGGTCAGATACGCAGTATTTT	CASSFGPTGSDTQYF
NA	TRBD1	TRBV15	TRBJ1-1	TGTGCCACCAGCAGGGGACAGCGAAACACTGAAGCTTTCTTT	CATSRGQRNTEAFF
few	NA	TRBV5-1	TRBJ2-5	TGCGCCAGCAGCCCGAGACCGGGAGATAACCTCAAGGGGAAAGAGACCCAGTACTTC	CASSPRPGDNLKGKETQYF